One sample yielded the 20 T cell receptor beta chains listed below, sequenced in a study of CD8 T cells in Susac syndrome. RNA amounts of about 0.5 to 1 ug underwent reverse transcription with random hexamers. From the immunoSEQ multiplex PCR reads, TCRdb called clonotypes with MiXCR, one entry per CDR3 protein. Of about 210,000 distinct CDR3 sequences in the sample, roughly 96% were seen once. The sample comprised CD4+ T cells from PBMCs. Receptors originate from a human donor with multiple sclerosis.

This clonotype was seen more than once but under ten times. The chain has TRBV2 and TRBJ2-5; the match to TRBD1 covers 12 bases. The junction had 3 bases not matched to a gene; V was cut back by 5 bases and J by 5 bases. The CDR3 covers 14 residues. Per germline, CDR1 SNHLY and CDR2 FYNNEI. Here the CDR3 DNA reads TGTGCCAGCAGTTGGGACAGGGGGCGGGAGACCCAGTACTTC. Translation: CASSWDRGRETQYF.

The V and J genes are TRBV5-1 and TRBJ2-7; TRBD1 matches at 7 bases. Germline trimming cut 0 bases from V and 0 bases from J; bases unmatched to any gene: 3. This CDR3 spans 15 amino acids. Germline CDR1 and CDR2: SGHRS and YFSETQ. The CDR3 nucleotides are TGCGCCAGCAGCTTGGAAGGGGGCAGCTCCTACGAGCAGTACTTC. Protein: CASSLEGGSSYEQYF.

The chain employs TRBV4-2 and TRBJ2-1, with TRBD2 matching over 8 bases. This CDR3 is 15 amino acids long. With V trimmed by 0 bases and J by 12 bases, 10 bases remained unmatched. Germline V lookup: CDR1 LGHNA, CDR2 YNFKEQ. The CDR3, as DNA: TGTGCCAGCAGCCAAGATCAAGTCAGGCGGGGGGCGCAGTTCTTC. Its protein is CASSQDQVRRGAQFF.

The chain uses TRBV6-2 or TRBV6-3 and TRBJ2-7; TRBD1 matches 7 bases. Germline CDR1 is MNHEY and CDR2 is SVGEGT. After removal of 5 bases from V and 2 bases from J, the junction contained 6 bases not matched to a gene. CDR3 length equals 14 residues. CDR3 coding DNA: TGTGCCAGCAGTCTCGACAGGGTTACCTACGAGCAGTACTTC. It specifies CASSLDRVTYEQYF.

The gene calls are TRBV3-1 and TRBJ2-2; D may correspond to TRBD1 or TRBD2 (5 bases each). The V end lost 4 bases, the J end lost 9 bases, and 24 bases lay between the germline ends. The CDR3 is made up of 17 amino acids. In germline, CDR1 is LGHDT, CDR2 YNNKEL (reference sequence). As DNA, the CDR3 is TGTGCCAGCAGCCTGAGGGACCAAGTCATACTGAGCCGGGAGCTGTTTTTT. Translation: CASSLRDQVILSRELFF.

This chain connects TRBV29-1 to TRBJ2-7; TRBD2 agrees at 7 bases. J gave up 1 base and V 4 bases, and 7 bases lay outside the gene matches. The CDR3 totals 14 residues. Germline CDR1 reads SQVTM; CDR2 reads ANQGSEA. CDR3: CSVVWRDYSYEQYF. CDR3 DNA: TGCAGCGTTGTTTGGCGGGACTATTCCTACGAGCAGTACTTC.

The V gene is TRBV29-1, the J gene TRBJ2-7; 7 bases are shared with TRBD1. Germline V gene lookup returns CDR1 SQVTM and CDR2 ANQGSEA. J lost 2 bases, V lost 1 base, and 2 bases had no gene match. This CDR3 contains 13 residues. For the CDR3, the DNA is TGCAGCGTTGAAGGGGACAGTACCTACGAGCAGTACTTC. This encodes CSVEGDSTYEQYF.

The rearrangement links TRBV27 to TRBJ2-7, with 13 nucleotides matching TRBD2. The germline V gene encodes CDR1 MNHEY and CDR2 SMNVEV (reference sequence). V trimming: 7 bases; J trimming: 0 bases; junction bases outside the gene matches: 6. The CDR3 is made up of 16 amino acids. CDR3 sequence: CASMGTSGTNSYEQYF. CDR3 in DNA: TGTGCCAGCATGGGGACTAGCGGGACCAACTCCTACGAGCAGTACTTC.

This clonotype was seen a single time. The V and J genes are TRBV5-1 and TRBJ2-7; D gene uncertain. Trimming cost V 0 bases and J 7 bases, with 14 bases left between them. Germline CDR1 SGHRS, CDR2 YFSETQ. The CDR3 contains 14 residues. The CDR3 region has the DNA TGCGCCAGCAGCTTGGAAATCGGGCCGTATGAGCAGTACTTC. Translated: CASSLEIGPYEQYF.

The gene calls are TRBV2 and TRBJ2-6; D might be TRBD1 (6 bases). The germline V and J ends were trimmed by 7 bases and 1 base, with 11 bases remaining between them. Germline assignment: CDR1 SNHLY and CDR2 FYNNEI. This CDR3 contains 15 residues. In nucleotides, the CDR3 is TGTGCCAGCATTTTACAGGGTTCTGGGGCCAACGTCCTGACTTTC. It yields the protein CASILQGSGANVLTF.

The chain employs TRBV29-1 and TRBJ1-1; TRBD1 aligns across 7 bases. This CDR3 spans 13 amino acids. Germline V lookup: CDR1 SQVTM, CDR2 ANQGSEA. Unmatched junction bases numbered 6, after V lost 7 bases and J lost 1 base. CDR3 in amino acids: CSATGQRNTEAFF. In DNA form, the CDR3 reads TGCAGCGCTACGGGACAGAGGAACACTGAAGCTTTCTTT.

The rearrangement uses TRBV30 and TRBJ1-2, with a possible D match to TRBD1 (6 bases). Looked up from germline, CDR1 is GTSNPN and CDR2 is SVGIG (reference sequence). The CDR3 extends over 13 amino acids. Trimming left V 0 bases short and J 4 bases short, with 9 bases between. CDR3 DNA: TGTGCCTGGAGTGTCACAGGGACCTATGGCTACACCTTC. It yields the protein CAWSVTGTYGYTF.

The gene calls are TRBV2 and TRBJ1-2, with D hard to call. Germline V gene lookup returns CDR1 SNHLY and CDR2 FYNNEI. This CDR3 comprises 13 residues. V lost 4 bases and J lost 1, with 7 bases in between. The CDR3 is CASSGNGNYGYTF. In nucleotides, the CDR3 is TGTGCCAGCAGTGGGAACGGTAACTATGGCTACACCTTC.

The DNA of the CDR3 is TGCAGCGTCGGGGACAAGGGCCATCAGCAGTACTTC. The encoded protein is CSVGDKGHQQYF. The rearrangement links TRBV29-1 to TRBJ2-7; perhaps TRBD1 as D (6 bases). Germline CDR1 SQVTM, CDR2 ANQGSEA. Trimming removed 6 bases at V and 8 bases at J, with 17 bases between. The CDR3 totals 12 residues.

The V call is TRBV30, the J call TRBJ2-3; D unresolved. This CDR3 has 11 amino acids. Trimming took off 5 bases at V and 5 bases at J, with 8 bases between the two ends. CDR1 and CDR2 (germline): GTSNPN, SVGIG (reference sequence). CDR3 sequence: CAWSPGDTQYF. The CDR3 DNA reads as TGTGCCTGGTCCCCGGGAGATACGCAGTATTTT.

This rearrangement joins TRBV20-1 to TRBJ2-3; no firm D call. In germline, CDR1 is DFQATT, CDR2 SNEGSKA (reference sequence). The germline V and J ends were trimmed by 4 bases and 0 bases, with 5 bases remaining between them. There are 12 residues in the CDR3. CDR3 sequence: CSATDSTDTQYF. The CDR3 nucleotides are TGCAGTGCTACCGACAGCACAGATACGCAGTATTTT.

This clonotype has just one count. The chain joins TRBV10-2 to TRBJ2-7; 8 positions agree with TRBD1. Unmatched junction bases numbered 8, after V lost 6 bases and J lost 7 bases. Germline V gene data show CDR1 as WSHSY and CDR2 as SAAADI. The CDR3 length is 13 residues. CDR3 nucleotide sequence: TGCGCCAGCAGGGGACAGGCCCGTGGGGAGCAGTACTTC. It is translated as CASRGQARGEQYF.

The genes are TRBV27 and TRBJ2-7; tentative D call: TRBD1 (5 bases). The CDR3 runs to 15 residues. The V end lost 6 bases, the J end lost 1 base, and 16 bases lay between the germline ends. Looked up from germline, CDR1 is MNHEY and CDR2 is SMNVEV (reference sequence). CDR3 DNA: TGTGCCAGCAGCCAAAGGACACGAACATCCTACGAGCAGTACTTC. Translation gives CASSQRTRTSYEQYF.

The chain employs TRBV4-2 and TRBJ2-1, with TRBD2 matching over 9 bases. CDR1 and CDR2 (germline): LGHNA, YNFKEQ. Trimming at V came to 5 bases and at J to 8 bases, leaving 13 bases not matched to a gene. The CDR3 totals 16 residues. CDR3 sequence (DNA): TGTGCCAGCAGCTCTACGGGAGCGGGGGGCAGGGATGAGCAGTTCTTC. This codes for CASSSTGAGGRDEQFF.

The V gene is TRBV2, the J gene TRBJ1-5; possible D gene TRBD1, 5 bases. CDR1 SNHLY and CDR2 FYNNEI come from the germline V gene. CDR3 length: 13 residues. V dropped 1 base and J dropped 9 bases, with 10 bases sitting between them. Here the CDR3 DNA reads TGTGCCAGCAGTGAAGTTAGGGGTTTGCCCCAGCATTTT. It translates to CASSEVRGLPQHF. The full variable domain, completed using reference TRBV2 and TRBJ1-5, is EPEVTQTPSHQVTQMGQEVILRCVPISNHLYFYWYRQILGQKVEFLVSFYNNEISEKSEIFDDQFSVERPDGSNFTLKIRSTKLEDSAMYFCASSEVRGLPQHFGDGTRLSIL.